This TCR beta chain was profiled in a study of T cells after yellow fever vaccination. Background on the study: In the case of low-cell-number fractions, SMART-Seq v4 Ultra Low Input was used for preparation.

The study, taken as a whole, reports: Subsequent booster samples again held most clones from primary vaccination (approximately 95% CD4, roughly 91% CD8). It was the secondary response that reached its peak faster, day 5 versus 15, but it was weaker.

This clonotype showed up many times. Its target is unknown. The V end lost 7 bases, the J end lost 0 bases, and 9 bases lay between the germline ends. Per germline, CDR1 SQVTM and CDR2 ANQGSEA. This CDR3 has 13 amino acids. TCRdb re-called the 5' RACE reads with MiXCR, one entry per CDR3 protein. This table holds 99,000 or so distinct CDR3 sequences, approximately 5.5% found once. This sequence joins TRBV29-1 and TRBJ2-2; no firm D call. The input for sequencing was CD8+ T cells sorted from PBMCs, taken 10 days after the yellow fever booster vaccination. This TCR was sampled from a man aged 18 to 29 who received the YFV17D yellow fever vaccine. The DNA of the CDR3 is TGCAGCGCCAAAGACTCGAACACCGGGGAGCTGTTTTTT. This sequence encodes CSAKDSNTGELFF.